The clone carrying this T cell receptor beta chain was detected only a few times. The V gene's germline CDR1 is KGHSH and CDR2 LQKENI. V dropped 2 bases and J dropped 2 bases, with 7 bases sitting between them. The CDR3 is made up of 13 amino acids. Each CDR3 protein is one row after TCRdb ran MiXCR on the 5' RACE reads. Among 200,000 or so distinct CDR3 sequences, 16% were seen once, and the ten largest hold under 2.5%. This record belongs to a study of T-cell memory formation after mild COVID-19. The material sequenced was PBMCs or a T cell subset sorted from them (not recorded which). The TCR originated in an adult woman who had mild COVID-19 (a few samples of this study predate the infection). Cell type and time point are not known. The chain is built from TRBV18 and TRBJ2-7; D uncertain. This chain's CDR3 is CASSPSRTYEQYF. CDR3 in DNA: TGTGCCAGCTCACCATCCAGAACCTACGAGCAGTACTTC.